The rows below give T cell receptor beta chains drawn from one sample of a study of blood T cell repertoires in COVID-19. The assay was immunoSEQ multiplex PCR, and TCRdb's table has in-frame clones only and misses some. This table holds approximately 240,000 clones, approximately 79% found once. The sample was peripheral blood. These TCRs come from a woman aged 80 or older with active or convalescent COVID-19. Both conserved end residues are part of each CDR3. D genes are given only for firm matches. The size of a clone is reported for some rows only, either as once, few or many, or as a class for expanded clones.

v_gene	abundance	d_gene	j_gene	CDR3nt	CDR3aa
TRBV9	once	TRBD2	TRBJ2-5	TGTGCCAGCAGCGAGACTAGCGGGGGCCTCGGGGAGACCCAGTACTTC	CASSETSGGLGETQYF
TRBV28	.	TRBD1	TRBJ1-2	TGTGCCAGCACCCTCTCCACGACAGGGTATGGCTACACCTTC	CASTLSTTGYGYTF
TRBV18	.	.	TRBJ1-5	TGTGCCAGCTCACCACCGTCGCAGAATCAGCCCCAGCATTTT	CASSPPSQNQPQHF
TRBV18	.	TRBD1	TRBJ1-5	TGTGCCAGCTCACTTGACAGGGGTCGGCAGCCCCAGCATTTT	CASSLDRGRQPQHF
TRBV28	.	TRBD1	TRBJ1-2	TGTGCCAGCCAGACTAGGGGACAGACTTATGGCTACACCTTC	CASQTRGQTYGYTF
TRBV6-5	.	.	TRBJ2-1	TGTGCCAGCAGGGGGGCAGGCGTGTACAATGAGCAGTTCTTC	CASRGAGVYNEQFF
TRBV10-3	.	TRBD2	TRBJ2-1	TGTGCCATCAGCGCCGGACTAGCGGGGCGACCTAATGAGCAGTTCTTC	CAISAGLAGRPNEQFF
TRBV15	.	.	TRBJ1-4	TGTGCCACCAGCAGCAACCCTAGGACAGCTAATGAAAAACTGTTTTTT	CATSSNPRTANEKLFF
TRBV7-9	many	.	TRBJ1-2	TGTGCCAGCAGCTCAAATCAACAGGGACCCAACTATGGCTACACCTTC	CASSSNQQGPNYGYTF
TRBV6-2/TRBV6-3	.	TRBD2	TRBJ2-7	TGTGCCAGCAGTTATAGACTAGCGGGAACCTACGAGCAGTACTTC	CASSYRLAGTYEQYF
TRBV28	many	.	TRBJ2-7	TGTGCCACTAGGGCTAGCTCGTCGTACGAGCAGTACTTC	CATRASSSYEQYF
TRBV5-1	.	.	TRBJ2-3	TGCGCCAGCAGCTTGCTGGCAGGCACAGATACGCAGTATTTT	CASSLLAGTDTQYF
TRBV24-1	.	.	TRBJ1-2	TGTGCCACCAGTGATGAGGGCTCCTATGGCTACACCTTC	CATSDEGSYGYTF
TRBV28	.	TRBD2	TRBJ2-1	TGTGCCAGCAGACACCGGGGGGCCTACAATGAGCAGTTCTTC	CASRHRGAYNEQFF
TRBV27	.	TRBD1	TRBJ2-2	TGTGCCAGCAGTTCAGGGGGCGCGAACACCGGGGAGCTGTTTTTT	CASSSGGANTGELFF
TRBV5-1	.	TRBD1	TRBJ2-3	TGCGCCAGCAGCTCCGGACAGGACACAGATACGCAGTATTTT	CASSSGQDTDTQYF
TRBV6-5	.	TRBD1	TRBJ1-5	TGTGCCAGCAGTTATAAGGACAGGGGGGACCAGCCCCAGCATTTT	CASSYKDRGDQPQHF
TRBV7-6	.	.	TRBJ1-2	TGTGCCAGCAGCTTAGACCGGGACTCTGGCTACACCTTC	CASSLDRDSGYTF
TRBV20-1	.	.	TRBJ1-1	TGCAGTGGTGTCGGCACTGAAGCTTTCTTT	CSGVGTEAFF
TRBV5-1	.	.	TRBJ1-5	TGCGCCAGCAGCTTGGGGGGCGTAGTGGGTCAGCCCCAGCATTTT	CASSLGGVVGQPQHF
TRBV18	.	.	TRBJ1-2	TGTGCCAGCTCACCCTTCTCGGGAGGTGATAACTATGGCTACACCTTC	CASSPFSGGDNYGYTF
TRBV2	.	TRBD1	TRBJ2-7	TGTGCCAGCAAGGGACAGGGGGCGTCGGGGGAGCAGTACTTC	CASKGQGASGEQYF
TRBV23-1	.	TRBD2	TRBJ2-3	TGCGCCAGCAGTCGTACTAGCGGGGGGGATTTGAGGGAAAATACGCAGTATTTT	CASSRTSGGDLRENTQYF
TRBV5-1	once	TRBD2	TRBJ2-3	TGCGCCAGCAGCCCGGTGACTAGCGGTAGCACAGATACGCAGTATTTT	CASSPVTSGSTDTQYF
TRBV28	.	.	TRBJ2-4	TGTGCCAGCACCTTTTTAGGGGGAAACATTCAGTACTTC	CASTFLGGNIQYF
TRBV10-1	.	.	TRBJ1-2	TGCGCCAGCAGTGACCCCAAGCAGGCACTGATCTTC	CASSDPKQALIF
TRBV6-4	.	TRBD2	TRBJ2-1	TGTGCCAGCAGTAGCGGGGGCCACTCCTACAATGAGCAGTTCTTC	CASSSGGHSYNEQFF
TRBV2	few	.	TRBJ2-3	TGTGCCAGCAGTGATGCGCGTAGCACAGATACGCAGTATTTT	CASSDARSTDTQYF
TRBV18	.	TRBD1	TRBJ1-1	TGTGCCAGCTCACCGCTGGGACAGGGGGGGACTGAAGCTTTCTTT	CASSPLGQGGTEAFF
TRBV28	.	TRBD1	TRBJ2-7	TGTGCCAGCAGTGGACAGGGTGGAGGCTCCTACGAGCAGTACTTC	CASSGQGGGSYEQYF
TRBV2	many	TRBD2	TRBJ2-1	TGTGCCAGCAGTACCCTAGCGGGAGGGGTTGATGAGCAGTTCTTC	CASSTLAGGVDEQFF
TRBV5-8	few	.	TRBJ1-1	TGTGCCAGCAGCTTGAAGGGACACCTGAACACTGAAGCTTTCTTT	CASSLKGHLNTEAFF
TRBV5-1	.	.	TRBJ1-3	TGCGCCAGCAGCCCGGAAGGAGGGTTTTACTCTGGAAACACCATATATTTT	CASSPEGGFYSGNTIYF
TRBV5-1	.	.	TRBJ1-2	TGCGCCAGCAGCTTGGACAGGGTAGTTTATGGTGGCTACACCTTC	CASSLDRVVYGGYTF
TRBV5-1	few	.	TRBJ2-2	TGCGCCAGCAGCTTCGAAGGGGTTACGAACACCGGGGAGCTGTTTTTT	CASSFEGVTNTGELFF
TRBV7-9	.	.	TRBJ2-7	TGTGCCAGCAGCCCCCCGGGGGCCTACGAGCAGTACTTC	CASSPPGAYEQYF
TRBV3-1/TRBV3-2	.	TRBD2	TRBJ2-3	TGTGCCAGCAGCCAAGGGCGGGAGAAGGTCACAGATACGCAGTATTTT	CASSQGREKVTDTQYF
TRBV3-1/TRBV3-2	.	TRBD1	TRBJ1-2	TGTGCCAGCAGCCTTTCGAAGGGGGCGCACTATGGCTACACCTTC	CASSLSKGAHYGYTF
TRBV7-8	once	.	TRBJ1-1	TGTGCCAGCAGCCTCCCGAGGAACACTGAAGCTTTCTTT	CASSLPRNTEAFF
TRBV7-9	.	TRBD1	TRBJ2-7	TGTGCCAGCAGCCCGACAGGGGCCGACGAGCAGTACTTC	CASSPTGADEQYF
TRBV13	.	.	TRBJ2-2	TGTGCCAGCAGCTTACGGGGCGGGGAGCTGTTTTTT	CASSLRGGELFF
TRBV5-6	few	.	TRBJ1-1	TGTGCCAGCAGCCTCAGGGCCCTGAACACTGAAGCTTTCTTT	CASSLRALNTEAFF
TRBV28	.	TRBD1	TRBJ1-1	TGTGCCAGCAGACCCAGATGGACAGGGGCTCGGACTGAAGCTTTCTTT	CASRPRWTGARTEAFF
TRBV3-1/TRBV3-2	.	TRBD2	TRBJ2-5	TGTGCCAGCAGCCTTAGCGGGGGCGGAGAGACCCAGTACTTC	CASSLSGGGETQYF
TRBV18	.	TRBD1	TRBJ2-3	TGTGCCAGCTCACCACCGGTCAGGGGGTCCACAGATACGCAGTATTTT	CASSPPVRGSTDTQYF
TRBV11-3	.	TRBD1	TRBJ2-7	TGTGCCAGCAGCTTAACAGGGGTGCACGAGCAGTACTTC	CASSLTGVHEQYF
TRBV28	once	.	TRBJ1-2	TGTGCCAGCAGTCCACAGATCTTGGGCTACACCTTC	CASSPQILGYTF
TRBV6-5	.	.	TRBJ2-1	TGTGCCAGCAGTTACGAACCTAGTCTCAGCTACAATGAGCAGTTCTTC	CASSYEPSLSYNEQFF
TRBV28	.	.	TRBJ2-7	TGTGCCAGCAGTCCCGGACAGGGAGGGAACGAGCAGTACTTC	CASSPGQGGNEQYF